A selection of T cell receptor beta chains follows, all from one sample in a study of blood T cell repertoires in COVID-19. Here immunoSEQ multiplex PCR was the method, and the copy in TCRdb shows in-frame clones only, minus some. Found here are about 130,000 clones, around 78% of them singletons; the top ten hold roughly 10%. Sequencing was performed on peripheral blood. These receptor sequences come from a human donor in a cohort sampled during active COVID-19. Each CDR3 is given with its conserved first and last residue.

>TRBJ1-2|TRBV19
CASSIGSPDRGYTF
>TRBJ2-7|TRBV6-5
CASRSTGTSKTKQYF
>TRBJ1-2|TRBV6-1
CASSEGRTADGYTF
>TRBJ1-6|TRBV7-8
CASSSGAHSPLHF
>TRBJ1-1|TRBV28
CASSLLGGNTEAFF
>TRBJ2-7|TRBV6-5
CASRGVTSYEQYF
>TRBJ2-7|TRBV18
CASSSSYEQYF
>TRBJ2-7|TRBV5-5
CASSLGDTYEQYF
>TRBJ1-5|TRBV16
CASSQSAGSNQPQHF
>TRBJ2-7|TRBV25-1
CASSARTVPYEQYF
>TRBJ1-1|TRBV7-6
CASSLNAGATGTVNTEAFF
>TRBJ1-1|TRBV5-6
CASGRGGLNTEAFF
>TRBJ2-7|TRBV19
CASQDRDGTYEQYF
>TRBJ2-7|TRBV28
CASSLGQGNYEQYF
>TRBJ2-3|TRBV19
CASSPIGGGIDTQYF
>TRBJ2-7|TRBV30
CAWSVGETYEQYF
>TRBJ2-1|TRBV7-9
CASSSDRGRREQFF
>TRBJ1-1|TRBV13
CASSWGENTEAFF
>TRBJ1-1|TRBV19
CASSLGTSRTEAFF
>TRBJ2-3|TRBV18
CASSPGQGNTDTQYF
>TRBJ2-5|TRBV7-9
CASSLLSGIAETQYF
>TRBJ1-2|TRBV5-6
CASSLASPDGYTF
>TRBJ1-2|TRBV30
CAWGRTGVGYTF
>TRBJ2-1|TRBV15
CATSRDRVVQFF
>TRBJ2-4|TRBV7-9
CASSLERPNIQYF
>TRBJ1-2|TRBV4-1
CASSQVGANYGYTF
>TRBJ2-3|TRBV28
CASSHGQLADTQYF
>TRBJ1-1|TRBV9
CASSPRTLNTEAFF
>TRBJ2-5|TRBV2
CASVEGQGGETQYF
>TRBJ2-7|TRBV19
CASSIAASSEQYF
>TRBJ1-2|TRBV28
CASSSFGQIYGYTF
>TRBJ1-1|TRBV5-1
CASSLGQGLNTEAFF
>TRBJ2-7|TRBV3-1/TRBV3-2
CASSQKTSGGMNEQYF
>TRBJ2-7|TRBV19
CASSIVFSSYEQYF
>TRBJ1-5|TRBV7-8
CASSLVGQSNQPQHF
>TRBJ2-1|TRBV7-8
CASSPSYNEQFF
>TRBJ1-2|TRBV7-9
CASSLAIQGAYGYTF
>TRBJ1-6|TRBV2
CASIPRDNNSPLHF
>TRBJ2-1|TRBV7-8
CASSSSGYEQFF
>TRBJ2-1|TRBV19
CASSQQGNLGQFF
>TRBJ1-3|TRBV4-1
CASSQRYSSGNTIYF
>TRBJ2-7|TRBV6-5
CASRASDRVGEQYF
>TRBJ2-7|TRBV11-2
CASSLGGGRSSYEQYF
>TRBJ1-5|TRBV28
CAAYSGGRDQPQHF
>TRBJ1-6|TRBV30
CAWSVLGITYNSPLHF
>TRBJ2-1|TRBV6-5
CASIPAGGNYNEQFF
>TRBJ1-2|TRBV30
CAWSTGFNYGYTF
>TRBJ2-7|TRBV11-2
CASSPPAGGFREQYF
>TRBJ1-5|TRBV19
CASTDTQKPYSNQPQHF
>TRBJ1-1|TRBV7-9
CASNPDPAGGAFF
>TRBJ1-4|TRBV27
CASSYSATNEKLFF
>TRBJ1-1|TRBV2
CASSSLGAQNTEAFF
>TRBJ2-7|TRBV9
CASSVDRTASLYEQYF
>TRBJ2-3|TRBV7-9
CASSYGSGGRGTDTQYF